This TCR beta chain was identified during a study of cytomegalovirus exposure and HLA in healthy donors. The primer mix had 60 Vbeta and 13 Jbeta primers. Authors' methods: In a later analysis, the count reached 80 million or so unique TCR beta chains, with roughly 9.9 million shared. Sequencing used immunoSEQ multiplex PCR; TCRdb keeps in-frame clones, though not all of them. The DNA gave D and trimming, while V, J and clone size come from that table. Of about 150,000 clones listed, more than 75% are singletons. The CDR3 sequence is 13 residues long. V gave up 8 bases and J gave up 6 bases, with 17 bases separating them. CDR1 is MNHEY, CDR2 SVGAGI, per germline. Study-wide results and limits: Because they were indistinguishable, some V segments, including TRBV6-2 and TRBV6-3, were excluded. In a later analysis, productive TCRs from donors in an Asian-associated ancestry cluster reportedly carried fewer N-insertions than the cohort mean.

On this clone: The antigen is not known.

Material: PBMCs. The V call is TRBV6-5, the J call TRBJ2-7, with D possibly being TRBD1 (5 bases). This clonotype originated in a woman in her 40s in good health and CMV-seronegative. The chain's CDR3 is CASHSNRIGEQYF. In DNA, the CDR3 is TGTGCCAGCCACTCTAACAGGATAGGCGAGCAGTACTTC.